This TCR beta chain was sequenced for a study of monozygotic twins with inflammatory bowel disease. Study findings and constraints: Clonotype sharing was lower in IBD patients than healthy twins, most markedly with disease activity.

As concerns this clonotype: Its antigen is not known.

This CDR3 is 14 amino acids long. Germline V gene sequence: CDR1 SGHRS, CDR2 YFSETQ. TCRdb re-called the 5' RACE reads and gives one entry per CDR3 protein, without DNA. In total, the table holds around 100,000 distinct CDR3 sequences. The chain recombines TRBV5-1 with TRBJ1-2; TCRdb designates TRBD1, a call that cannot be tested without DNA. This sequence originates from a human donor with ulcerative colitis or Crohn's disease, or a healthy co-twin of an affected twin (not recorded which). The specimen sequenced was blood. The CDR3 reads CASSPGQGTYGYTF. Variable domain in full (rest from reference TRBV5-1 and TRBJ1-2): KAGVTQTPRYLIKTRGQQVTLSCSPISGHRSVSWYQQTPGQGLQFLFEYFSETQRNKGNFPGRFSGRQFSNSRSEMNVSTLELGDSALYLCASSPGQGTYGYTFGSGTRLTVV.